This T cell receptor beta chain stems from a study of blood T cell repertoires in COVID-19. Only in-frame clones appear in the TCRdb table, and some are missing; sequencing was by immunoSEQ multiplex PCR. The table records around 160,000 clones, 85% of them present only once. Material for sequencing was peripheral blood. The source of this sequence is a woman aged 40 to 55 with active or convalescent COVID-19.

As DNA, the CDR3 is TGTGCTCGGGACACAGGGGTAGGCGAGCAGTACTTC. This gives the protein CARDTGVGEQYF. The genes are TRBV30 and TRBJ2-7, with 7 nucleotides matching TRBD1. Germline V gene data show CDR1 as GTSNPN and CDR2 as SVGIG (reference sequence). The CDR3 contains 12 residues.